This T cell receptor beta chain was captured in a study of T cells in Graves' hyperthyroidism and ophthalmopathy. Across the study: At initial diagnosis, before any treatment had begun, peripheral blood was obtained. Overall study results and limits: The model anticipated ophthalmopathy a median approximately six months pre-onset.

Stable Graves' hyperthyroidism denoted no ophthalmopathy progression over 18 months. Patients aged 18 to 65 with hyperthyroidism were newly diagnosed, with duration under 2 months. This clonotype was seen many times. Its antigen is as yet unknown. CDR1 and CDR2 from the germline V gene are KGHSH and LQKENI. V was clipped by 4 bases and J by 4 bases, with 14 bases between them. The CDR3 extends over 15 amino acids. RNA transcripts gave rise to amplified TCR beta CDR3 regions. First-round RT-PCR targeting the TCR CDR3 was performed with the HTBI primer set. MiXCR, run by TCRdb on the multiplex PCR reads, gives a single entry per CDR3 protein. The data contain a few hundred thousand distinct CDR3 sequences, around 16% of them singletons.

Specimen: blood. The TCR originated in a woman aged 25 to 39 with Graves' hyperthyroidism. The chain links TRBV18 to TRBJ1-3; D uncertain. The CDR3 here is CASSQSVGSGNTIYF. The CDR3 nucleotides read TGTGCCAGCTCACAATCCGTAGGATCAGGAAACACCATATATTTT.